The 23 T cell receptor beta chains in this list originate from one sample, sequenced in a study of technical replicates of blood from a few donors. The repertoire was sequenced with immunoSEQ multiplex PCR; TCRdb's copy has only in-frame clones and lacks some. The sample records 75,000 to 95,000 clones, about 96% being singletons. Sequencing used T cells isolated from PBMCs. Receptors originate from a human donor in good health.

The chain joins TRBV6-5 to TRBJ2-7; possible D gene TRBD1, 5 bases. CDR1 and CDR2 (germline): MNHEY, SVGAGI. Trimming stripped 6 bases from V and 3 bases from J, with 18 bases between. The CDR3 contains 15 residues. The CDR3, as DNA: TGTGCCAGCAGCGGCTTAAAAAAGGGGTACTACGAGCAGTACTTC. The encoded protein is CASSGLKKGYYEQYF.

The rearrangement uses TRBV7-3 and TRBJ2-7; 9 bases match TRBD2. The CDR3 is 13 residues long. V lost 6 bases to trimming and J lost 3 bases; unmatched junction nucleotides: 3. CDR1 SGHTA and CDR2 FQGTGA come from the germline V gene. CDR3 residues: CASSSGRNYEQYF. The CDR3 nucleotides read TGTGCCAGCAGTAGCGGGAGAAACTACGAGCAGTACTTC.

The table lists this clone with a count of one. The genes are TRBV9 and TRBJ1-1; D remains ambiguous. Looked up from germline, CDR1 is SGDLS and CDR2 is YYNGEE. This CDR3 region has 13 residues. V was cut by 0 bases and J by 1 base, with 4 bases left in between. Written as DNA, the CDR3 is TGTGCCAGCAGCGTAGCCAGGAACACTGAAGCTTTCTTT. As protein: CASSVARNTEAFF.

The rearrangement links TRBV5-6 to TRBJ2-6; no clear D. The CDR3 contains 16 residues. The germline V and J ends were trimmed by 3 bases and 0 bases, with 10 bases remaining between them. Germline V gives CDR1 SGHDT, CDR2 YYEEEE. The DNA for the CDR3 is TGTGCCAGCAGCTCCCCGTCCCCCTCTGGGGCCAACGTCCTGACTTTC. Residues: CASSSPSPSGANVLTF. The complete variable domain, with remaining parts taken from reference TRBV5-6 and TRBJ2-6, reads DAGVTQSPTHLIKTRGQQVTLRCSPKSGHDTVSWYQQALGQGPQFIFQYYEEEERQRGNFPDRFSGHQFPNYSSELNVNALLLGDSALYLCASSSPSPSGANVLTFGAGSRLTVL.

The chain couples TRBV6-1 to TRBJ1-1, with D uncertain. This CDR3 has 11 amino acids. Deletions cut 4 bases from V and 3 bases from J, with 3 bases between. Per the germline V gene, CDR1 is MNHNS and CDR2 is SASEGT. The CDR3 spells CASSAYTEAFF. In DNA, the CDR3 is TGTGCCAGCAGTGCATACACTGAAGCTTTCTTT.

The J gene is TRBJ1-2, the V gene TRBV27, with 8 bases aligning to TRBD1. The V segment lost 6 bases and the J segment 8 bases; nucleotides outside the gene matches: 8. This CDR3 has 13 amino acids. In germline, CDR1 is MNHEY, CDR2 SMNVEV (reference sequence). The CDR3 sequence: CASRGIQGVGYTF. The CDR3 DNA is TGTGCCAGCAGGGGCATACAGGGGGTCGGCTACACCTTC.

The chain joins TRBV2 to TRBJ1-1; 8 nucleotides align to TRBD1. V lost 7 bases, J lost 4 bases, and 5 bases stayed unmatched. CDR3 length: 13 residues. Germline lookup yields CDR1 SNHLY and CDR2 FYNNEI. Here the CDR3 DNA reads TGTGCCAGCAATACAGGGGGGGGCACTGAAGCTTTCTTT. Amino acids: CASNTGGGTEAFF.

V gene TRBV20-1 combines with J gene TRBJ1-2; D not resolved. In germline, CDR1 is DFQATT, CDR2 SNEGSKA (reference sequence). V gave up 6 bases and J gave up 8 bases, with 13 bases separating them. The CDR3 extends over 11 amino acids. Written as DNA, the CDR3 is TGCAGTGCCTTCGGACTGAGGGGCTACACCTTC. Protein sequence: CSAFGLRGYTF.

The rearrangement joins TRBV5-1 to TRBJ2-5; D not certain. The CDR3 loop spans 11 amino acids. Germline V CDR1 and CDR2: SGHRS, YFSETQ. With 3 bases removed from V and 5 bases from J, the gap between germline ends came to 5 bases. CDR3 region: CASSWRETQYF. DNA of the CDR3: TGCGCCAGCAGCTGGCGGGAGACCCAGTACTTC. The whole variable domain, filled in from reference TRBV5-1 and TRBJ2-5, reads KAGVTQTPRYLIKTRGQQVTLSCSPISGHRSVSWYQQTPGQGLQFLFEYFSETQRNKGNFPGRFSGRQFSNSRSEMNVSTLELGDSALYLCASSWRETQYFGPGTRLLVL.

The gene calls are TRBV6-6 and TRBJ2-5, with 9 bases fitting TRBD2. V trimming: 0 bases; J trimming: 2 bases; junction bases outside the gene matches: 4. This CDR3 has 16 amino acids. Germline V gives CDR1 MNHNY, CDR2 SVGAGI (reference sequence). DNA of the CDR3: TGTGCCAGCAGTTACTCGGCTAGCGGGGCGCAAGAGACCCAGTACTTC. Residues: CASSYSASGAQETQYF.

The V gene is TRBV19, the J gene TRBJ2-2; 11 bases are shared with TRBD2. The CDR3 has 16 amino acids. V was clipped by 10 bases and J by 6 bases; unmatched bases: 13. In germline, CDR1 is LNHDA, CDR2 SQIVND (reference sequence). The CDR3 loop is CATTSSGRVYSGELFF. The DNA of the CDR3 is TGTGCCACCACGAGTAGCGGGAGGGTCTATTCCGGGGAGCTGTTTTTT.

The genes are TRBV9 and TRBJ2-2; no clear D. Trimming took 3 bases from V and 1 from J, leaving 4 bases between them. In germline, CDR1 is SGDLS, CDR2 YYNGEE. There are 13 residues in the CDR3. The CDR3 here is CASSGGNTGELFF. The CDR3 nucleotides read TGTGCCAGCAGCGGCGGGAACACCGGGGAGCTGTTTTTT.

The chain combines TRBV7-3 with TRBJ2-3; 8 bases are shared with TRBD2. This CDR3 comprises 18 residues. J gave up 2 bases and V 5 bases, and 15 bases lay outside the gene matches. Germline CDR1 reads SGHTA; CDR2 reads FQGTGA. The CDR3 nucleotides read TGTGCCAGCAGCCCTTCCGGGGGGGCCCGAAGGGACACAGATACGCAGTATTTT. Translating it yields CASSPSGGARRDTDTQYF.

The CDR3 spells CASSLFTSATEQFF. CDR3 nucleotides: TGCGCCAGCAGCCTATTTACTAGCGCGACCGAGCAGTTCTTC. The rearrangement joins TRBV4-3 to TRBJ2-1, with 7 bases that match TRBD2. Germline trimming cut 4 bases from V and 10 bases from J; bases unmatched to any gene: 10. The CDR3 loop spans 14 amino acids. Germline-derived CDR1 and CDR2 are LGHNA and YSLEER.

V gene TRBV7-8 combines with J gene TRBJ1-5, with D perhaps TRBD1 (6 bases). Trimming removed 4 bases from V and 7 bases from J, with 8 bases in between. The CDR3 contains 12 residues. CDR1 SGHVS and CDR2 FQNEAQ come from the germline V gene. In nucleotides, the CDR3 is TGTGCCAGCAGCTATGGGACACAGCCCCAGCATTTT. It codes for CASSYGTQPQHF.

The chain combines TRBV29-1 with TRBJ2-1, with 9 bases identical to TRBD2. This CDR3 spans 14 amino acids. Germline CDR1 SQVTM, CDR2 ANQGSEA. V was pared by 5 bases and J by 4 bases, with 6 bases of the junction left unmatched. This CDR3 is CSVTAGGSYNEQFF. The CDR3 coding sequence is TGCAGCGTTACCGCGGGAGGGTCTTACAATGAGCAGTTCTTC.

The chain joins TRBV21-1 to TRBJ2-1; TRBD2, the table's D call, was not compared with the DNA. TRBV21-1 is annotated as a pseudogene. This CDR3 contains 12 residues. DNA for the CDR3: TGTGCCAGCGTCGGACTACATAATGAGCAGTTCTTC. It yields the protein CASVGLHNEQFF.

J is TRBJ1-2 and V is TRBV7-3, with 9 positions matching TRBD1. With V trimmed by 5 bases and J by 6 bases, 1 base remained unmatched. The CDR3 consists of 12 residues. The germline CDR1 and CDR2 sequences are SGHTA and FQGTGA. The CDR3, as DNA: TGTGCCAGCAGCGACAGGGGGAATGGCTACACCTTC. Amino acids: CASSDRGNGYTF.

This chain links TRBV5-4 with TRBJ2-3; perhaps TRBD2 as D (5 bases). The germline V and J ends were trimmed by 4 bases and 0 bases, with 9 bases remaining between them. CDR1 SGHNT and CDR2 YYREEE come from the germline V gene (reference sequence). This CDR3 has 14 amino acids. CDR3 bases: TGTGCCAGCAGCCTGACTAAAAGCACAGATACGCAGTATTTT. Translating it yields CASSLTKSTDTQYF.

J is TRBJ2-5 and V is TRBV6-1, with 8 nucleotides matching TRBD1. The CDR3 extends over 14 amino acids. Trimming took 5 bases from V and 5 from J; bases not matched to a gene: 7. Germline V lookup: CDR1 MNHNS, CDR2 SASEGT. CDR3 in DNA: TGTGCCAGCAGTCGATTACAGGGGGACGAGACCCAGTACTTC. This codes for CASSRLQGDETQYF.

This rearrangement joins TRBV5-1 to TRBJ1-5, with 8 bases that match TRBD1. J lost 5 bases, V lost 0 bases, and 4 bases had no gene match. CDR3 length: 15 residues. In germline, CDR1 is SGHRS, CDR2 YFSETQ. The CDR3 nucleotides read TGCGCCAGCAGCTTGGCGACAGGGGAGGATCAGCCCCAGCATTTT. Translating it yields CASSLATGEDQPQHF. Looking up the rest from reference TRBV5-1 and TRBJ1-5 gives the full variable domain: KAGVTQTPRYLIKTRGQQVTLSCSPISGHRSVSWYQQTPGQGLQFLFEYFSETQRNKGNFPGRFSGRQFSNSRSEMNVSTLELGDSALYLCASSLATGEDQPQHFGDGTRLSIL.

V and J are TRBV6-1 and TRBJ2-1, with a tentative D call TRBD2 (5 bases). The CDR3 consists of 15 residues. Germline-derived CDR1 and CDR2 are MNHNS and SASEGT. V was cut by 2 bases and J by 8 bases, with 16 bases left in between. CDR3: CASSERWERQDEQFF. The CDR3 DNA is TGTGCCAGCAGTGAAAGGTGGGAGCGTCAGGATGAGCAGTTCTTC.

The gene calls are TRBV19 and TRBJ1-1, with D hard to call. Germline CDR1 and CDR2: LNHDA and SQIVND (reference sequence). CDR3 length: 14 residues. The ends were cut back, 2 bases at V and 5 bases at J, with 12 bases in the middle. The CDR3 DNA is TGTGCCAGTAGTATAAAGCCCGGTTATACTGAAGCTTTCTTT. This sequence encodes CASSIKPGYTEAFF.